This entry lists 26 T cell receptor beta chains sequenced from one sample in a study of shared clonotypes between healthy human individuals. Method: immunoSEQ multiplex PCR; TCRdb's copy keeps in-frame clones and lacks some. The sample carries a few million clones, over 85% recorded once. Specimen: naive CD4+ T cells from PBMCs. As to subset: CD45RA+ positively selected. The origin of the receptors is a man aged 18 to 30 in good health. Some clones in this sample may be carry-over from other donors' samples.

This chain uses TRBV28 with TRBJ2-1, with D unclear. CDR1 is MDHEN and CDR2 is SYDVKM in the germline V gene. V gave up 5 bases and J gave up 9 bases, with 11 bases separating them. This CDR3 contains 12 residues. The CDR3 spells CASSPLVGEQFF. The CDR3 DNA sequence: TGTGCCAGCAGTCCCCTGGTTGGTGAGCAGTTCTTC.

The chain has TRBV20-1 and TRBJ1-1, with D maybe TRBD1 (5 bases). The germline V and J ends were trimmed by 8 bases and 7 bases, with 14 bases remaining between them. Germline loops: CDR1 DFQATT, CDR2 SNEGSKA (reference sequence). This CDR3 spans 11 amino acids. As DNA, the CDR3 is TGCAGTACTTCCAAGGGGTTTGAAGCTTTCTTT. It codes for CSTSKGFEAFF.

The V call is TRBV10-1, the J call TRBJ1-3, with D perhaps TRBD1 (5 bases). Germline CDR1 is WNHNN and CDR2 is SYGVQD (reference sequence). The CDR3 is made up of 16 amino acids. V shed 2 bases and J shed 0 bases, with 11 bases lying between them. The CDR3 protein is CASSEGGIHSGNTIYF. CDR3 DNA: TGCGCCAGCAGTGAGGGGGGGATACACTCTGGAAACACCATATATTTT.

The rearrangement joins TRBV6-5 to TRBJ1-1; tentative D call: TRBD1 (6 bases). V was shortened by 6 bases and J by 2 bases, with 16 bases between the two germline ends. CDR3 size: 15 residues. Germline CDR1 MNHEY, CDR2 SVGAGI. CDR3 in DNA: TGTGCCAGCAGATACCGGGACACCCGTAACACTGAAGCTTTCTTT. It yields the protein CASRYRDTRNTEAFF.

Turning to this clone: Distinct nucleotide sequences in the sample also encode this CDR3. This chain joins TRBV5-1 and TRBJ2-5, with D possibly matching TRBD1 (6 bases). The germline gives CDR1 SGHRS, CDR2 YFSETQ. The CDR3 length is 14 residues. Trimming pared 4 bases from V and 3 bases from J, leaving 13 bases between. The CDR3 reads CASSLGQTEETQYF. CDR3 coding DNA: TGCGCCAGCAGCCTGGGACAAACGGAAGAGACCCAGTACTTC.

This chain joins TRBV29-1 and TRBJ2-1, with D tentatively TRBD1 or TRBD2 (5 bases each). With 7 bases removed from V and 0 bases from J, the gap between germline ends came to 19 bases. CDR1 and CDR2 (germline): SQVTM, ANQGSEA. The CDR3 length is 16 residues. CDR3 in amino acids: CSAVGAGPTSYNEQFF. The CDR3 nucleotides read TGCAGCGCCGTAGGGGCGGGCCCAACCTCCTACAATGAGCAGTTCTTC.

CDR3 sequence (DNA): TGTGCCAGTACCCGTGACAGGCTCTATGGCTACACCTTC. Translation: CASTRDRLYGYTF. The gene calls are TRBV19 and TRBJ1-2; D might be TRBD1 (6 bases). Germline V gives CDR1 LNHDA, CDR2 SQIVND (reference sequence). Trimming removed 7 bases from V and 4 bases from J, with 13 bases in between. The CDR3 covers 13 residues. The entire variable domain, with the rest obtained from reference TRBV19 and TRBJ1-2, is as follows: DGGITQSPKYLFRKEGQNVTLSCEQNLNHDAMYWYRQDPGQGLRLIYYSQIVNDFQKGDIAEGYSVSREKKESFPLTVTSAQKNPTAFYLCASTRDRLYGYTFGSGTRLTVV.

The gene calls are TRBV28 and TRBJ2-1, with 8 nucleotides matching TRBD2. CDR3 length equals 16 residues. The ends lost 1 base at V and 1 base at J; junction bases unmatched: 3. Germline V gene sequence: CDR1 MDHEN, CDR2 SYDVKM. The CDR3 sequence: CASSLYSGRSYNEQFF. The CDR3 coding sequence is TGTGCCAGCAGTTTATACAGCGGGAGATCCTACAATGAGCAGTTCTTC.

DNA for the CDR3: TGTGCCAGCAAAGGGTCCTGGGGGTTCACAGATACGCAGTATTTT. As protein: CASKGSWGFTDTQYF. The chain joins TRBV6-1 to TRBJ2-3; possibly TRBD1 or TRBD2 for D (5 bases each). CDR3 length: 15 residues. The ends were cut back, 7 bases at V and 2 bases at J, with 16 bases in the middle. The germline V gene has CDR1 MNHNS and CDR2 SASEGT.

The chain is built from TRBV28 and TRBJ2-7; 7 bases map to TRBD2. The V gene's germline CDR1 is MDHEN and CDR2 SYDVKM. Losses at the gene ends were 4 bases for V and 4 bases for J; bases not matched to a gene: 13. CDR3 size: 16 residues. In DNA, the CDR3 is TGTGCCAGCAGTTCCCCCCGGGGGGACGGATTTTACGAGCAGTACTTC. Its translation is CASSSPRGDGFYEQYF. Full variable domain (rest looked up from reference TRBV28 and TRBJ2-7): DVKVTQSSRYLVKRTGEKVFLECVQDMDHENMFWYRQDPGLGLRLIYFSYDVKMKEKGDIPEGYSVSREKKERFSLILESASTNQTSMYLCASSSPRGDGFYEQYFGPGTRLTVT.

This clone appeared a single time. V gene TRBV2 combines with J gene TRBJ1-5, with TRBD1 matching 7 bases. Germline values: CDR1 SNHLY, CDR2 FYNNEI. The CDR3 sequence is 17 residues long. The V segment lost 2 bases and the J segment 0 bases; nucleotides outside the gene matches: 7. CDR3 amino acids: CASSENRGAYSNQPQHF. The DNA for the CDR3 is TGTGCCAGCAGTGAAAACAGGGGCGCCTATAGCAATCAGCCCCAGCATTTT.

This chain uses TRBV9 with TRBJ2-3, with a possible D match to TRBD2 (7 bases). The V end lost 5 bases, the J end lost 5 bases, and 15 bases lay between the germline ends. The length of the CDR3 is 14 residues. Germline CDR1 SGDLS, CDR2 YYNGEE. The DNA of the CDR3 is TGTGCCAGCAGTGGGGGGGCCTCCGTAGATACGCAGTATTTT. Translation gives CASSGGASVDTQYF.

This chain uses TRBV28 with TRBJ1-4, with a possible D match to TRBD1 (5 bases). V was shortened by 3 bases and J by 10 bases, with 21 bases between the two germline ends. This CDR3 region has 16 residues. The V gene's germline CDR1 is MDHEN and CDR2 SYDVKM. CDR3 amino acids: CASSFKVGGFRVKLFF. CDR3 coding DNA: TGTGCCAGCAGTTTCAAAGTGGGGGGGTTTCGGGTAAAACTGTTTTTT.

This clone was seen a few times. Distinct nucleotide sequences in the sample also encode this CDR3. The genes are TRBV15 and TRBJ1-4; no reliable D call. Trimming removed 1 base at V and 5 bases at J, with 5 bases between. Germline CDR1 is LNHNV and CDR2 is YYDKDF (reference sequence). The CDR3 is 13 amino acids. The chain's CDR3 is CATSRGRNEKLFF. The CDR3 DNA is TGTGCCACCAGCAGAGGCAGGAATGAAAAACTGTTTTTT.

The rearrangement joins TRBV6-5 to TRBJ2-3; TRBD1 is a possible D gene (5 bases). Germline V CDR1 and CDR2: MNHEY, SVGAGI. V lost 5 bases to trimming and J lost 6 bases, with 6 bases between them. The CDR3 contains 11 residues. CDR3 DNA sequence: TGTGCCAGCAGTCGACAGGATACGCAGTATTTT. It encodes CASSRQDTQYF.

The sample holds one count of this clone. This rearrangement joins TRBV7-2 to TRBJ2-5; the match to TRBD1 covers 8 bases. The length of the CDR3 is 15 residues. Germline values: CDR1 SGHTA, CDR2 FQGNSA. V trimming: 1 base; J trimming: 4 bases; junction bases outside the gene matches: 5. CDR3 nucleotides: TGTGCCAGCAGCTTAGGGGACAGGCCAGGAGAGACCCAGTACTTC. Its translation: CASSLGDRPGETQYF.

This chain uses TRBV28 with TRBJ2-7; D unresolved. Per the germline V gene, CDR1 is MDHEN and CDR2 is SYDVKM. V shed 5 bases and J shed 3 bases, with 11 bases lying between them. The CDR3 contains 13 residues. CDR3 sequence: CASSPLLDYEQYF. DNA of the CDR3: TGTGCCAGCAGTCCACTGTTGGACTACGAGCAGTACTTC.

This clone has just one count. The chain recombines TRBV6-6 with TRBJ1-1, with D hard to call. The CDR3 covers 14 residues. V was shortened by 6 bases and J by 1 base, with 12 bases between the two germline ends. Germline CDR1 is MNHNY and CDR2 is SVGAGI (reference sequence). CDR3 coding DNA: TGTGCCAGCAGGCCTAGCGTCGAGAACACTGAAGCTTTCTTT. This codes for CASRPSVENTEAFF.

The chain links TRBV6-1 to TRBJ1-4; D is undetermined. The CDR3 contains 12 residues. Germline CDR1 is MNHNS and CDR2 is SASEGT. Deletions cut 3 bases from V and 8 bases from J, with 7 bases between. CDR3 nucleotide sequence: TGTGCCAGCAGTGATCGTCAGGAAAAACTGTTTTTT. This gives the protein CASSDRQEKLFF.

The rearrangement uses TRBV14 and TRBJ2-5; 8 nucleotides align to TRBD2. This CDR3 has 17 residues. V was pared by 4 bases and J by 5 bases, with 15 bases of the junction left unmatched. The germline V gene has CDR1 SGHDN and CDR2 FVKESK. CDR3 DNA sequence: TGTGCCAGCAGCCGACATATAGCGGGGAGTGCTGCGGAGACCCAGTACTTC. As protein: CASSRHIAGSAAETQYF.

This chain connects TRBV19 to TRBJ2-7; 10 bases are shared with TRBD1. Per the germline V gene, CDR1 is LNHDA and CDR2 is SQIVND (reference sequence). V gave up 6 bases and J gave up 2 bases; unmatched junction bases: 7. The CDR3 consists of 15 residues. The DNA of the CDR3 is TGTGCCAGTAGCCTTCCGGGACAGGGGACCTACGAGCAGTACTTC. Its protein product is CASSLPGQGTYEQYF.

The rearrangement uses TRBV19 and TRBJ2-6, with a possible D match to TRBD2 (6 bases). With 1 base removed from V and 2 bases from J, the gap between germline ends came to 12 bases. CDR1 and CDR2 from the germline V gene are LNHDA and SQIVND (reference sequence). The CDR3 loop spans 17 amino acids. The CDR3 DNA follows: TGTGCCAGTAGTATAGTAGCTCGGGGGACTGGGGCCAACGTCCTGACTTTC. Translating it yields CASSIVARGTGANVLTF.

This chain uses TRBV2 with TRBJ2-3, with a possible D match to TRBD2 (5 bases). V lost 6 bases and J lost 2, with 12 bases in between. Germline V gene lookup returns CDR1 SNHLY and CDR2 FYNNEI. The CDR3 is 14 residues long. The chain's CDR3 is CASREVVITDTQYF. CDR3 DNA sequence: TGTGCCAGCAGGGAGGTCGTAATCACAGATACGCAGTATTTT. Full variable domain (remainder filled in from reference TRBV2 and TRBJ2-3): EPEVTQTPSHQVTQMGQEVILRCVPISNHLYFYWYRQILGQKVEFLVSFYNNEISEKSEIFDDQFSVERPDGSNFTLKIRSTKLEDSAMYFCASREVVITDTQYFGPGTRLTVL.

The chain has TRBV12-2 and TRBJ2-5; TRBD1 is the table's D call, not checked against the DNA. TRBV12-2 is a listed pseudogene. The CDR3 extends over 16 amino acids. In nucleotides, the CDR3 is TGTGCAAGTCGCGGACGAGGGACAGGGGGTCCAGAGACCCAGTACTTC. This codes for CASRGRGTGGPETQYF.

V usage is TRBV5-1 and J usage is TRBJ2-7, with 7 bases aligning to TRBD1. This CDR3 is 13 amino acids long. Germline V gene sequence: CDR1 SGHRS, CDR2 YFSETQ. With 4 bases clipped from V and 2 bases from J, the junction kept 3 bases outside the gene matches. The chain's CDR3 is CASSIGTAYEQYF. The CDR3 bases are TGCGCCAGCAGCATCGGGACAGCCTACGAGCAGTACTTC.

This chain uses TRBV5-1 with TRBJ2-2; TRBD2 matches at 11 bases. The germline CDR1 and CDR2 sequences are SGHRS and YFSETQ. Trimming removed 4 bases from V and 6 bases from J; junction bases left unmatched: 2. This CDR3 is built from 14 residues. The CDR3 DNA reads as TGCGCCAGCAGCGAGGGACTAGCGGCCGGGGAGCTGTTTTTT. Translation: CASSEGLAAGELFF.